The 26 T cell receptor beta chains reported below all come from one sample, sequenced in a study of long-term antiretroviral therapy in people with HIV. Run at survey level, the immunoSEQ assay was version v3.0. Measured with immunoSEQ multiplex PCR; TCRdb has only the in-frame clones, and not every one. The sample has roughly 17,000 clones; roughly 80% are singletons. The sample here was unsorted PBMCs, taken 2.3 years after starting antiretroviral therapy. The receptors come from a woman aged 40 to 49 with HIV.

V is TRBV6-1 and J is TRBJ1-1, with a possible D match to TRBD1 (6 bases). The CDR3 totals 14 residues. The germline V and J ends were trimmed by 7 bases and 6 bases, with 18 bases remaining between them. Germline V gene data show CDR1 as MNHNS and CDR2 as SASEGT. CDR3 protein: CASTRQAGASEAFF. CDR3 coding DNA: TGTGCCAGCACCAGACAAGCGGGGGCTTCTGAAGCTTTCTTT.

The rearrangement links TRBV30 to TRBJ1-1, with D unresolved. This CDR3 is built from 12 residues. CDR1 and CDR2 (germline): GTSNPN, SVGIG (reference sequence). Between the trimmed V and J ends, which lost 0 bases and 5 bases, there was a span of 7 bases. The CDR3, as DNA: TGTGCCTGGAGTGTACAGTGGACTGAAGCTTTCTTT. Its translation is CAWSVQWTEAFF.

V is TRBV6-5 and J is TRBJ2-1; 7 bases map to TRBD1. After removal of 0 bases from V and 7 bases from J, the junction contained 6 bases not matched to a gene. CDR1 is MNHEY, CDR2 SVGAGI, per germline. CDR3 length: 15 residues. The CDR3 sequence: CASSYSVRGWNEQFF. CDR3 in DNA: TGTGCCAGCAGTTACTCGGTCAGGGGGTGGAATGAGCAGTTCTTC.

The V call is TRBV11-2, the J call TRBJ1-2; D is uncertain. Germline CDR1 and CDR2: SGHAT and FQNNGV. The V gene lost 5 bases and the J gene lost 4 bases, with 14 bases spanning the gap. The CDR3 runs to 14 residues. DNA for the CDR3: TGTGCCAGCAGCCCCTATGACGCGGGCTATGGCTACACCTTC. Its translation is CASSPYDAGYGYTF.

The CDR3 here is CASSPLELGDTEAFF. The CDR3 nucleotides read TGTGCCAGCAGCCCACTCGAGCTAGGGGACACTGAAGCTTTCTTT. This sequence joins TRBV27 and TRBJ1-1, with D possibly being TRBD1 (5 bases). Trimming shortened V by 6 bases and J by 3 bases, and 17 bases separated the two germline ends. The CDR3 is 15 amino acids. Germline assignment: CDR1 MNHEY and CDR2 SMNVEV (reference sequence).

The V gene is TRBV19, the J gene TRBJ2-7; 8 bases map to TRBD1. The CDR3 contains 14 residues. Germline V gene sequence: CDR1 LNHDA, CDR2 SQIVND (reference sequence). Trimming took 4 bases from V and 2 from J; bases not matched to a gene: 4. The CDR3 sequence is CASSTRTGTYEQYF. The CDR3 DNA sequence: TGTGCCAGTAGTACCCGGACAGGGACCTACGAGCAGTACTTC.

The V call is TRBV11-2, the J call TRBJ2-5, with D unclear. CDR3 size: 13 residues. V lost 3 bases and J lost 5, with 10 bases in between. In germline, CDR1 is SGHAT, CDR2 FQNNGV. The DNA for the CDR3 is TGTGCCAGCAGCTTGGCTAGTGGTGAGACCCAGTACTTC. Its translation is CASSLASGETQYF.

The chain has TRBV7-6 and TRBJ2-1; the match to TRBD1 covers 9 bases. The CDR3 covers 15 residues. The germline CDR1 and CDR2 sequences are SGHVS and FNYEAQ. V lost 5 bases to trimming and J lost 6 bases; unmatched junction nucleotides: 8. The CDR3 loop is CASSEGTGRSNEQFF. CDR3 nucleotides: TGTGCCAGCAGCGAAGGGACAGGGAGGTCCAATGAGCAGTTCTTC.

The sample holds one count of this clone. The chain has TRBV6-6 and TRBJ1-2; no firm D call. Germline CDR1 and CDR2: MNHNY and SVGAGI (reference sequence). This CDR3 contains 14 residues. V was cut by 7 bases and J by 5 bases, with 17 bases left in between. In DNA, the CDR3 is TGTGCCAGCACTATAGCGCCAGAAGATTATGGCTACACCTTC. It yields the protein CASTIAPEDYGYTF.

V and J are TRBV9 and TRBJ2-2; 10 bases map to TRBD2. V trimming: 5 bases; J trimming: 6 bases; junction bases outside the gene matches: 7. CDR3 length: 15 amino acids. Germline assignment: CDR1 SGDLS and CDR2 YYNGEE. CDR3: CASSDSGRPPGELFF. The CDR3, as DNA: TGTGCCAGCAGTGATAGCGGGAGGCCCCCCGGGGAGCTGTTTTTT. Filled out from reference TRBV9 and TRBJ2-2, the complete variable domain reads DSGVTQTPKHLITATGQRVTLRCSPRSGDLSVYWYQQSLDQGLQFLIQYYNGEERAKGNILERFSAQQFPDLHSELNLSSLELGDSALYFCASSDSGRPPGELFFGEGSRLTVL.

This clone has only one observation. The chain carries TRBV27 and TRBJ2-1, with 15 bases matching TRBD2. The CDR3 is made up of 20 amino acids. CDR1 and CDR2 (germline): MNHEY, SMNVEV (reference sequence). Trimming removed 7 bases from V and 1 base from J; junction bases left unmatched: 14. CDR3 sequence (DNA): TGTGCCAGCAAACCACCGGGACTAGCGGGAGGCCTACTATCCTACAATGAGCAGTTCTTC. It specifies CASKPPGLAGGLLSYNEQFF.

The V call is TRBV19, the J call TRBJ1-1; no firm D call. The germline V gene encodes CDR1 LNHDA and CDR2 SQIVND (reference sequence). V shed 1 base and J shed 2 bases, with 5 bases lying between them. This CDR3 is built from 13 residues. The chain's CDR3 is CASSIGHNTEAFF. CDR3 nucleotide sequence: TGTGCCAGTAGTATAGGGCACAACACTGAAGCTTTCTTT. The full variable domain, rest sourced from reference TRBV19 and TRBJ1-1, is DGGITQSPKYLFRKEGQNVTLSCEQNLNHDAMYWYRQDPGQGLRLIYYSQIVNDFQKGDIAEGYSVSREKKESFPLTVTSAQKNPTAFYLCASSIGHNTEAFFGQGTRLTVV.

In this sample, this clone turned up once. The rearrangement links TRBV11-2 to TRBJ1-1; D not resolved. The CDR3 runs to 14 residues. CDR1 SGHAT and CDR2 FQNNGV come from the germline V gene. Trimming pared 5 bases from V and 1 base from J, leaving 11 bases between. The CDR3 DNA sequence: TGTGCCAGCAGCCCAAGGGAGGGGAACACTGAAGCTTTCTTT. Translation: CASSPREGNTEAFF.

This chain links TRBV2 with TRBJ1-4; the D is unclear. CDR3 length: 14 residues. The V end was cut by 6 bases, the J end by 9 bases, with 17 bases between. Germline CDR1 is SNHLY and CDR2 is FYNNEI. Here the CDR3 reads CASRAGASIQKLFF. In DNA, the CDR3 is TGTGCCAGCAGGGCAGGCGCCTCAATTCAAAAACTGTTTTTT.

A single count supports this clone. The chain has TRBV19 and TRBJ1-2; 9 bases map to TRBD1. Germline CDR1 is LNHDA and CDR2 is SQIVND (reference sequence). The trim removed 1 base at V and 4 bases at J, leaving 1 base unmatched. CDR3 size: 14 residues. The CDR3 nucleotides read TGTGCCAGTAGTATAGGGGGACAGGGCTATGGCTACACCTTC. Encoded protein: CASSIGGQGYGYTF.

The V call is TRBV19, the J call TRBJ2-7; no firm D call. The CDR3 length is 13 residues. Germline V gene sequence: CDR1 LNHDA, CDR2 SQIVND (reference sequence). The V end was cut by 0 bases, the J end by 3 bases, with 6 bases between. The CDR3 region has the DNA TGTGCCAGTAGTATAGACAGGTTCTACGAGCAGTACTTC. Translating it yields CASSIDRFYEQYF.

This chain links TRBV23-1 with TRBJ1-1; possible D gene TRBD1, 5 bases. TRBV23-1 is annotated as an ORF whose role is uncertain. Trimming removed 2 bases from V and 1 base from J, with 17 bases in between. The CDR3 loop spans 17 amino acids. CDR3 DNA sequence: TGCGCCAGCAGTCAACTCCAACCGGGACCCAGGAACACTGAAGCTTTCTTT. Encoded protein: CASSQLQPGPRNTEAFF.

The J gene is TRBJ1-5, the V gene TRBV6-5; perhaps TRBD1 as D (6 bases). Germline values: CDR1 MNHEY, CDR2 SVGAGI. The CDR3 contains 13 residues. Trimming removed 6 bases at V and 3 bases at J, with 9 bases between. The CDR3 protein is CASRSGANQPQHF. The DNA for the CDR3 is TGTGCCAGCAGATCAGGGGCCAATCAGCCCCAGCATTTT.

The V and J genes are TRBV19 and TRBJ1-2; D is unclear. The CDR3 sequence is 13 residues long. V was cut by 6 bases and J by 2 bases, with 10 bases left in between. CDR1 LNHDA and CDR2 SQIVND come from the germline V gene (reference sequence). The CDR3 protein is CASRPDPNYGYTF. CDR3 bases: TGTGCCAGTAGGCCGGATCCCAACTATGGCTACACCTTC.

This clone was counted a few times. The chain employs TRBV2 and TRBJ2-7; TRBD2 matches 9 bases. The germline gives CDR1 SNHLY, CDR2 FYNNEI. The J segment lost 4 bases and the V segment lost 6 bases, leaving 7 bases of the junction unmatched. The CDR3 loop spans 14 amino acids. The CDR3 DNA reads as TGTGCCAGCAGGGGGGCTAGCGGGAAATACGAGCAGTACTTC. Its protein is CASRGASGKYEQYF.

CDR3 loop: CASSLDAGRQYF. CDR3 nucleotide sequence: TGTGCCAGCAGCTTAGATGCGGGGAGGCAGTACTTC. This sequence joins TRBV11-2 and TRBJ2-7, with D maybe TRBD2 (6 bases). The CDR3 covers 12 residues. The V end lost 0 bases, the J end lost 9 bases, and 9 bases lay between the germline ends. The germline gives CDR1 SGHAT, CDR2 FQNNGV.

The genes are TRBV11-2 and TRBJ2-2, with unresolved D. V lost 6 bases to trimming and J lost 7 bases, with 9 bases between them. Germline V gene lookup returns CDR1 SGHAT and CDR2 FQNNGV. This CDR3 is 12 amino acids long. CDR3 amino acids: CASSLIFGELFF. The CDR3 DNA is TGTGCCAGCAGTCTTATCTTCGGGGAGCTGTTTTTT.

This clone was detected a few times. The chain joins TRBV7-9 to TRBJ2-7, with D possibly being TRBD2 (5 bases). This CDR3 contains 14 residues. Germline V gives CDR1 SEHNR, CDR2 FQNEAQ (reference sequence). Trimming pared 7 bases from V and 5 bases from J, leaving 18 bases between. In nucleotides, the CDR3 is TGTGCCAGCAACGACTATAGGAGTAATCACGAGCAGTACTTC. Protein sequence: CASNDYRSNHEQYF.

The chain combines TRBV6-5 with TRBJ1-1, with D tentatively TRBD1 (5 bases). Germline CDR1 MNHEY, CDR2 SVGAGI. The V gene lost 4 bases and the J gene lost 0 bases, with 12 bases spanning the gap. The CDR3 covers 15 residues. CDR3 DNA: TGTGCCAGCAGTTCTCTAGGGGAGGTGAACACTGAAGCTTTCTTT. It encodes CASSSLGEVNTEAFF.

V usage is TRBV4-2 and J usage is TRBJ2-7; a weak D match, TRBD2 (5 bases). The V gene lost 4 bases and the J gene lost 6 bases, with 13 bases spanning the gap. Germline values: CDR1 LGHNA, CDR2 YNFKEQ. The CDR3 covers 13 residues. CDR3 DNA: TGTGCCAGCAGCCTCTCCGGGATGGGCGAGCAGTACTTC. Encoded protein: CASSLSGMGEQYF.

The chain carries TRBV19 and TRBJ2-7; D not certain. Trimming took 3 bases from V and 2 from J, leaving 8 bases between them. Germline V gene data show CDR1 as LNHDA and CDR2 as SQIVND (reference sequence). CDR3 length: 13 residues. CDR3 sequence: CASSMDETYEQYF. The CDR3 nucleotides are TGTGCCAGTAGTATGGACGAGACCTACGAGCAGTACTTC.